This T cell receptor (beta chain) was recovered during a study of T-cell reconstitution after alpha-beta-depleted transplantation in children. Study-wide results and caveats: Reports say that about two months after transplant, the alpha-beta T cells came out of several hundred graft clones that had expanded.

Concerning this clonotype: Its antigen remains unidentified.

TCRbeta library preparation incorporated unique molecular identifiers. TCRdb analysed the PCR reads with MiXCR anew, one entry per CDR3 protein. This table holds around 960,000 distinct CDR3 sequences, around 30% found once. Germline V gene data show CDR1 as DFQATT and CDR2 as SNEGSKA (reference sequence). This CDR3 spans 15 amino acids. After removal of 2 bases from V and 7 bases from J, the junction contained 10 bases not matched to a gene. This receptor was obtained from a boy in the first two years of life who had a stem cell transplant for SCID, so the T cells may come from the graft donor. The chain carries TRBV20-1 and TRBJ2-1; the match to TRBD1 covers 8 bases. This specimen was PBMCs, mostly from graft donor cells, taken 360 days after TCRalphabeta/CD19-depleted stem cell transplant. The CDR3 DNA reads TGCAGTGCTAGACGAAACCGACAGGGGAGGAATGAGCAGTTCTTC. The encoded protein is CSARRNRQGRNEQFF.